This record concerns one T cell receptor beta chain sequence. The data were taken from a study of blood T cell repertoires in COVID-19. Germline V gives CDR1 MNHEY, CDR2 SMNVEV (reference sequence). V lost 4 bases to trimming and J lost 8 bases, with 20 bases between them. The length of the CDR3 is 15 residues. Authors' analysis steps: Reference gene primers were amplified, and this amplification served to estimate nucleated cell counts. Method: immunoSEQ multiplex PCR; TCRdb's copy keeps in-frame clones and lacks some. Clone size and V and J calls were adopted from that table, with D and trimming inferred from the DNA. The sample records almost 200,000 clones, 70% to 90% being singletons.

This chain uses TRBV27 with TRBJ1-2; possible D gene TRBD1, 6 bases. Sequencing used peripheral blood. The sequence came from a man aged 60 to 75 with COVID-19, enrolled during active disease. CDR3 coding DNA: TGTGCCAGCAGTTCAGGCATCCAGGGGAGAGGGGGCTACACCTTC. The encoded protein is CASSSGIQGRGGYTF.